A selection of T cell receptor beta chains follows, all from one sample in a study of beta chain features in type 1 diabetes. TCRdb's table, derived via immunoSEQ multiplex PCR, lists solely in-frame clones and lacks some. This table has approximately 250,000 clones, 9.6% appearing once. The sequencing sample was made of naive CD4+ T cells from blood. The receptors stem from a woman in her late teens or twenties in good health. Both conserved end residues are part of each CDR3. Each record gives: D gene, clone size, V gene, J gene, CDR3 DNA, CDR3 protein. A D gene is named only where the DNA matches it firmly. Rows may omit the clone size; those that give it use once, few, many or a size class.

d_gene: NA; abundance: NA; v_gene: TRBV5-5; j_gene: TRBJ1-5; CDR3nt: TGTGCCAGCAGCTTGAGTCCGGATCAGCCCCAGCATTTT; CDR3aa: CASSLSPDQPQHF
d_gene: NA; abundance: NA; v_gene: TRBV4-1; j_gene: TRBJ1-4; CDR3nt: TGCGCCAGCAGCCAAGCCGTTGGACTTTTAACTAATGAAAAACTGTTTTTT; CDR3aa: CASSQAVGLLTNEKLFF
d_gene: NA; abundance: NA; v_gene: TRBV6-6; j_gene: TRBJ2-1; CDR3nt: TGTGCCAGCAGTTACTCGAGTGCGTACAATGAGCAGTTCTTC; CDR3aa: CASSYSSAYNEQFF
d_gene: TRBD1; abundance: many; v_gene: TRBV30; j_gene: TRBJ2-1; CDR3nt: TGTGCCTGGACCCGGACAGGGAGGAATGAGCAGTTCTTC; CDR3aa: CAWTRTGRNEQFF
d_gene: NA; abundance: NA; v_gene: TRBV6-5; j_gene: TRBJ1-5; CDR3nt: TGTGCCAGCAGTTACTCCGCGGGCCTCGATCAGCCCCAGCATTTT; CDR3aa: CASSYSAGLDQPQHF
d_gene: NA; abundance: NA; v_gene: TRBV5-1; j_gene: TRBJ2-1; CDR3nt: TGCGCCAGCAGCACCCGCGGGGGCGGGTCCTCCTACAATGAGCAGTTCTTC; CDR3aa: CASSTRGGGSSYNEQFF
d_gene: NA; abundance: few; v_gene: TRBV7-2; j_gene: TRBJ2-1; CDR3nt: TGTGCCAGCAGCTTTACTAGCCGAACGGGGAATGAGCAGTTCTTC; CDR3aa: CASSFTSRTGNEQFF
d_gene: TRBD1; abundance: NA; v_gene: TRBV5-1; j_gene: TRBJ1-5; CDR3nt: TGCGCCAGCAGCTTCTCAGGGGGCACCCCTCAGCCCCAGCATTTT; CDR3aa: CASSFSGGTPQPQHF
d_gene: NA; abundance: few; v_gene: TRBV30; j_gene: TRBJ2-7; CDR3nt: TGTGCCTGGAGTGTACTGGCGGCAAGCTCCTACGAGCAGTACTTC; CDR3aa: CAWSVLAASSYEQYF
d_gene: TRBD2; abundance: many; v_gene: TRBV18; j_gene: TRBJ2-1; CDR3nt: TGTGCCAGCTGTTCGAGCGGGAGGATCGATGAGCAGTTCTTC; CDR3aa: CASCSSGRIDEQFF
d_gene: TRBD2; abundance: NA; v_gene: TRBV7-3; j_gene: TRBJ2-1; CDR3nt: TGTGCCAGCAGCCCCAAGATCGGGGGGAACAATGAGCAGTTCTTC; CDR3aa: CASSPKIGGNNEQFF
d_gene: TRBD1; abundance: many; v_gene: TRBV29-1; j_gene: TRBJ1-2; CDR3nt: TGCAGCGCCGGGTCCCGAGACAGGGTCGGCTACACCTTC; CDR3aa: CSAGSRDRVGYTF
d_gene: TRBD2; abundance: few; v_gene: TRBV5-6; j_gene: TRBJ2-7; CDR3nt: TGTGCCAGCAGCTCGCAAGCGGGAAACTACGAGCAGTACTTC; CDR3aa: CASSSQAGNYEQYF
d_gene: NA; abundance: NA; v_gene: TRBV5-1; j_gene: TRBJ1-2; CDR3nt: TGCGCCAGCACCCCGGGGGGAGACCCCTATGGCTACACCTTC; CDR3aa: CASTPGGDPYGYTF
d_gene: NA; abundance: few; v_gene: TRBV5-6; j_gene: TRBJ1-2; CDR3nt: TGTGCCAGCAGCTTGGTGCGGATTGGCTACACCTTC; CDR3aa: CASSLVRIGYTF
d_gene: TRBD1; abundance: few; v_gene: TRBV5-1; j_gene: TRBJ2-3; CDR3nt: TGCGCCAGCAGCTTGGTCCGGGACAGCAACACAGATACGCAGTATTTT; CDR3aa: CASSLVRDSNTDTQYF
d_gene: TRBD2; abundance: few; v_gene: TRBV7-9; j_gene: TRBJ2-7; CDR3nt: TGTGCCAGCAGCTTAGCGTCACCGGGAGGAGGCGAGCAGTACTTC; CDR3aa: CASSLASPGGGEQYF
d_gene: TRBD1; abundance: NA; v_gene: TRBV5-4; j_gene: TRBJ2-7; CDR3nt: TGTGCCAGCAGCCGTCCCGGGACAGGGTCCGTTCCCTCCGAGCAGTACTTC; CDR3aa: CASSRPGTGSVPSEQYF
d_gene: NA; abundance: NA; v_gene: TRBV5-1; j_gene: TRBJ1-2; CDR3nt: TGCGCCAGCAGCTTGTCCTCAGGCGAATATGGCTATGGCTACACCTTC; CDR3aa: CASSLSSGEYGYGYTF
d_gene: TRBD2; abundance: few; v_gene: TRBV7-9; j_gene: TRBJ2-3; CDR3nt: TGTGCCAGCAGCTTAGTCGTTTCTGCGGGAGGTAGCACAGATACGCAGTATTTT; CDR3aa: CASSLVVSAGGSTDTQYF
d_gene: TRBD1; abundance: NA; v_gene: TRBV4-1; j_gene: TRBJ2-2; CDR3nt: TGCGCCAGCAGCCATCACGGACAGGGGGTTACCAGGGAGCTGTTTTTT; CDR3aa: CASSHHGQGVTRELFF
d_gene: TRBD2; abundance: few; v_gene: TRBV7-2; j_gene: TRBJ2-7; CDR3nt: TGTGCCAGCAGCTTAGACGGGAGGCACTACGAGCAGTACTTC; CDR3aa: CASSLDGRHYEQYF
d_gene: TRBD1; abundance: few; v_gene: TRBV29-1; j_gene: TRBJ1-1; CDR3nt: TGCAGCGTTGATCTCCTTGGACAGGGCACCACTGAAGCTTTCTTT; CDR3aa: CSVDLLGQGTTEAFF
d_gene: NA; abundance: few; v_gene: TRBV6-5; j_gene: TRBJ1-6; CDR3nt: TGTGCCAGCAGTCAGGGAAATTCACCCCTCCACTTT; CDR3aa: CASSQGNSPLHF
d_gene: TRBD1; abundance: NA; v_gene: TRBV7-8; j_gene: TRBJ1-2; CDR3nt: TGTGCCAGCAGCCCTGGACAGGGTGAGACGAGCTATGGCTACACCTTC; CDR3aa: CASSPGQGETSYGYTF
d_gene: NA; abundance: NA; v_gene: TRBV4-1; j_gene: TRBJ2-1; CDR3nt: TGCGCCAGCAGCCTCCAGGGTGTTGGGGTCTCCAATGAGCAGTTCTTC; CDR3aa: CASSLQGVGVSNEQFF
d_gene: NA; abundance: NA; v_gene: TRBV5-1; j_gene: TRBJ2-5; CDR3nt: TGCGCCAGCAGCTTGGGAGACAGGCCATCTCAAGAGACCCAGTACTTC; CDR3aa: CASSLGDRPSQETQYF
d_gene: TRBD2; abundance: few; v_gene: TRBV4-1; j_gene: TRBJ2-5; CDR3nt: TGCGCCAGCAGCCAGGGACTAGCGGAGGAGCAGTACTTC; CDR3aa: CASSQGLAEEQYF
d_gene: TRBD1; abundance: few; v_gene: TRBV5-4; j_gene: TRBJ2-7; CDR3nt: TGTGCCAGCAGCTTGAGTTACGACAGGGCGCCCTACGAGCAGTACTTC; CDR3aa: CASSLSYDRAPYEQYF
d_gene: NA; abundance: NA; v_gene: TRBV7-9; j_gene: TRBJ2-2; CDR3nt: TGTGCCAGCAGCTTCCCGGTCCTAACCGGGGAGCTGTTTTTT; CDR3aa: CASSFPVLTGELFF
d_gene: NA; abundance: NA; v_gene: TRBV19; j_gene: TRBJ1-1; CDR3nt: TGTGCCAGTAGTATAGGGCGGACTAACACTGAAGCTTTCTTT; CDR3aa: CASSIGRTNTEAFF
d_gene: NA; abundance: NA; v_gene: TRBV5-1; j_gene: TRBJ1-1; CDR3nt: TGCGCCAGCAGCCCGGGACTACCCCCGGGTTCTGAAGCTTTCTTT; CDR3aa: CASSPGLPPGSEAFF
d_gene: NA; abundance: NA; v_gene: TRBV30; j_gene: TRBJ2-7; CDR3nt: TGTGCCTGGAGTGTAGTTCGGGGAATACCCTACGAGCAGTACTTC; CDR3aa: CAWSVVRGIPYEQYF
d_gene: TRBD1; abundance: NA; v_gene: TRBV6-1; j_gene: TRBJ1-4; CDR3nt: TGTGCCAGCAGTCGACAGGGGCTAAATGAAAAACTGTTTTTT; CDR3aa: CASSRQGLNEKLFF
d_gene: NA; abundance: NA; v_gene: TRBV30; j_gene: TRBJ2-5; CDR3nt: TGTGCCTGGAGTGGTATAGGGGTTAGGGGAGAGACCCAGTACTTC; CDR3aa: CAWSGIGVRGETQYF
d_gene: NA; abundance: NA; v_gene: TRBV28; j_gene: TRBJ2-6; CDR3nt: TGTGCCAGCACCCCCCTTGCGGGACTCCCTTCTGGGGCCAACGTCCTGACTTTC; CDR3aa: CASTPLAGLPSGANVLTF
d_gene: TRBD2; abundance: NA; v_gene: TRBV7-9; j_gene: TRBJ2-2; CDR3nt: TGTGCCAGCAGCTTAGGGGCGGGACTAGCTGAAGTCGGGGAGCTGTTTTTT; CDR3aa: CASSLGAGLAEVGELFF
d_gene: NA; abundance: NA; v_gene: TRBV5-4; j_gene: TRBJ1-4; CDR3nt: TGTGCCAGCAGCTTGGGGGTCCAGGGAGGGAATGAAAAACTGTTTTTT; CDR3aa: CASSLGVQGGNEKLFF